The T cell receptor (beta chain) described here comes from a study of technical replicates of blood from a few donors (dated by TCRdb to 2015 to 2018). As to this clone: It has no known antigen specificity. The sample holds no much larger clone one base away, and base qualities are not on file.

Receptors were amplified or captured by the immunoSEQ multiplex PCR assay. TCRdb holds this immuneACCESS table with in-frame rearrangements only. Some clones are missing; in checked studies, unresolved V genes explain under half, and the rest has no known cause. Present in this sample are tens of thousands of clones, around 92% of which were seen just once. The ten biggest clones cover about 0.26% of the sample. Reading the germline V gene gives CDR1 SGDLS and CDR2 YYNGEE. The CDR3 sequence holds 15 residues, the cysteine and phenylalanine included. CDR3 DNA is the only sequence kept; it has 45 bases, read in frame from the first base. The trim is 3 bases for V and 1 base for J, with a gap of 11 bases between the germline ends.

The TCR originated in a human donor in good health. The V and J segments used are TRBV9 and TRBJ2-1; the D gene is unclear. The sample comprised T cells isolated from PBMCs. The sequenced DNA: TGTGCCAGCAGCGCTGGCAGCGCGTCCTACAATGAGCAGTTCTTC. The translation is CASSAGSASYNEQFF.